The clone carrying this TCR beta chain came up many times. Time point specified: patch test 2, 6 weeks after DPC sensitization. Treatment defined: therapeutic diphenylcyclopropenone sensitization with weekly scalp DPC. Samples of blood were obtained prior to the application of each patch test. The V gene's germline CDR1 is MNHEY and CDR2 SVGEGT. The CDR3 is 13 amino acids. Trimming stripped 5 bases from V and 3 bases from J, with 8 bases between. The library gave individual cDNA molecules unique molecular identifiers. Via MiXCR, TCRdb re-called the RACE reads, giving one row per CDR3 protein. Among 330,000 or so distinct CDR3 sequences listed, about 6% were seen once. This sample was included in a study of human T cells and chemical hapten exposure.

The receptor was isolated from a woman between 18 and 30 years old with alopecia areata. Some clones in this sample may be carry-over from other donors' samples. The chain couples TRBV6-2 or TRBV6-3 to TRBJ1-5, with D unresolved. The specimen was whole blood, collected in connection with sensitization to the hapten diphenylcyclopropenone (DPC). CDR3 nucleotide sequence: TGTGCCAGCAGTAGGGTCTCCAATCAGCCCCAGCATTTT. It codes for CASSRVSNQPQHF.